A single sample is the source of the 6 T cell receptor beta chains below, sequenced in a study of T cells in Graves' hyperthyroidism and ophthalmopathy. Amplification of TCR beta CDR3 regions was performed using RNA transcripts as template. Primed by the HTBI set, a first-round RT-PCR was run on the TCR CDR3. In TCRdb, the multiplex PCR reads were re-called with MiXCR into one record per CDR3 protein. The data hold some 490,000 distinct CDR3 sequences, with about 16% observed a single time. Sequencing used blood. The receptor source for this set is a woman aged 25 to 39 with Graves' ophthalmopathy.

This sequence joins TRBV7-8 and TRBJ2-1; D might be TRBD1 (6 bases). Trimming removed 10 bases from V and 3 bases from J, with 13 bases in between. The germline gives CDR1 SGHVS, CDR2 FQNEAQ. This CDR3 comprises 13 residues. This CDR3 reads CATSPDSYNEQFF. The CDR3 DNA sequence: TGTGCCACCAGTCCGGACAGCTACAATGAGCAGTTCTTC.

This clonotype was found many times. The gene calls are TRBV27 and TRBJ2-7; TRBD2 matches 9 bases. Germline V gene lookup returns CDR1 MNHEY and CDR2 SMNVEV (reference sequence). V shed 2 bases, J shed 0 bases, and the junction held 2 bases outside the gene matches. This CDR3 is built from 15 residues. The CDR3 reads CASSLSGRSSYEQYF. The DNA of the CDR3 is TGTGCCAGCAGTTTAAGCGGGAGGAGCTCCTACGAGCAGTACTTC.

This clonotype was seen at least ten times. The rearrangement uses TRBV7-2 and TRBJ2-3; unclear D gene. The CDR3 is 13 residues long. Between the trimmed V and J ends, which lost 5 bases and 4 bases, there was a span of 10 bases. CDR1 and CDR2 from the germline V gene are SGHTA and FQGNSA. The CDR3 DNA is TGTGCCAGCAGCCCACCGTGGGCAGATACGCAGTATTTT. Translated: CASSPPWADTQYF.

The V gene is TRBV2, the J gene TRBJ2-7; no reliable D call. Germline values: CDR1 SNHLY, CDR2 FYNNEI. Trimming shortened V by 7 bases and J by 4 bases, and 5 bases separated the two germline ends. This CDR3 has 10 residues. The CDR3 DNA sequence: TGTGCCAGCACCCTTTACGAGCAGTACTTC. Protein product: CASTLYEQYF. The entire variable domain, with the rest obtained from reference TRBV2 and TRBJ2-7, is as follows: EPEVTQTPSHQVTQMGQEVILRCVPISNHLYFYWYRQILGQKVEFLVSFYNNEISEKSEIFDDQFSVERPDGSNFTLKIRSTKLEDSAMYFCASTLYEQYFGPGTRLTVT.

This clonotype occurred a few times. This chain joins TRBV2 and TRBJ1-4; 9 bases agree with TRBD1. The germline gives CDR1 SNHLY, CDR2 FYNNEI. This CDR3 spans 14 amino acids. The V segment lost 7 bases and the J segment 5 bases; nucleotides outside the gene matches: 5. This CDR3 reads CASNLGQGNEKLFF. Written as DNA, the CDR3 is TGTGCCAGCAACCTCGGACAGGGGAATGAAAAACTGTTTTTT.

This clonotype was seen a few times. V is TRBV19 and J is TRBJ1-5, with D hard to call. Germline V gives CDR1 LNHDA, CDR2 SQIVND (reference sequence). Deletions cut 3 bases from V and 6 bases from J, with 18 bases between. The CDR3 spans 16 residues. CDR3: CASSITIPPRGQPQHF. CDR3 DNA: TGTGCCAGTAGTATCACGATCCCTCCCCGGGGTCAGCCCCAGCATTTT.